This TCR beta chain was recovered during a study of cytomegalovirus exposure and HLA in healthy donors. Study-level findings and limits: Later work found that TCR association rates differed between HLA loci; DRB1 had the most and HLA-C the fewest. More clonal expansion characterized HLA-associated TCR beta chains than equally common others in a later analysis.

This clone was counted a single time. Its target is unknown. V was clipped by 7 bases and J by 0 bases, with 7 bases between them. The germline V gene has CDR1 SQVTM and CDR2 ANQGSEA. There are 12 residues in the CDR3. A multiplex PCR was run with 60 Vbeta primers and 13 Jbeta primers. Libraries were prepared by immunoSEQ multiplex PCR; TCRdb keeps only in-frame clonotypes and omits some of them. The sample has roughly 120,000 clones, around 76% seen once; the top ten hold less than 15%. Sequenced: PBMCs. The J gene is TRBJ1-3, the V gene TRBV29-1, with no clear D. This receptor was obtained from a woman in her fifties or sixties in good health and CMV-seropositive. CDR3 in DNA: TGCAGCGCCACAGTCTCTGGAAACACCATATATTTT. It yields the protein CSATVSGNTIYF.